These T cell receptor beta chains were read from a single sample in a study of shared clonotypes between healthy human individuals. The repertoire was sequenced with immunoSEQ multiplex PCR; TCRdb's copy has only in-frame clones and lacks some. This sample has roughly 2.4 million clones; nearly 97% occur once, and the top ten carry roughly 0.13%. Sequences were obtained from naive CD4+ T cells sorted from blood. The origin of the receptors is a man younger than 35 in good health. Each CDR3 is given with its conserved first and last residue. Some rows have no size entry. The others give once, few or many, or a class for an expanded clone.

clone size: NA; V gene: TRBV27; CDR3 protein: CASRPGLADPSYNEQFF
clone size: NA; V gene: TRBV6-5; CDR3 protein: CASSKTGTPETQYF
clone size: NA; V gene: TRBV7-2; CDR3 protein: CASSPKPRLIPQETQYF
clone size: NA; V gene: TRBV7-9; CDR3 protein: CASSLGSGGTDTQYF
clone size: NA; V gene: TRBV9; CDR3 protein: CASSVGASGGQETQYF
clone size: once; V gene: TRBV7-9; CDR3 protein: CASSHTDRGPYEPYF
clone size: few; V gene: TRBV2; CDR3 protein: CASSDPGVTGELFF
clone size: NA; V gene: TRBV7-2; CDR3 protein: CASTLVGGGDTQYF
clone size: NA; V gene: TRBV9; CDR3 protein: CASSVVGREGNEQFF
clone size: NA; V gene: TRBV11-2; CDR3 protein: CASSPAVAGGGTDTQYF
clone size: NA; V gene: TRBV19; CDR3 protein: CASSIGAGGQPQHF
clone size: NA; V gene: TRBV7-9; CDR3 protein: CASSPGGSSTDTQYF
clone size: once; V gene: TRBV6-1; CDR3 protein: CASSEAVRANGNTIYF
clone size: NA; V gene: TRBV5-5; CDR3 protein: CASSLEGHPSYEQYF
clone size: NA; V gene: TRBV28; CDR3 protein: CASSPLDRENQPQHF
clone size: NA; V gene: TRBV7-9; CDR3 protein: CASSLVWADGYTF
clone size: NA; V gene: TRBV9; CDR3 protein: CASSVWDRPNYGYTF
clone size: NA; V gene: TRBV2; CDR3 protein: CASSGPSALAGYNEQFF
clone size: once; V gene: TRBV25-1; CDR3 protein: CASSRTGVNTGELFF
clone size: NA; V gene: TRBV10-3; CDR3 protein: CAISKSTDTQYF
clone size: NA; V gene: TRBV18; CDR3 protein: CASQDRANQPQHF
clone size: NA; V gene: TRBV6-5; CDR3 protein: CASSYALSAGEQYF
clone size: NA; V gene: TRBV11-2; CDR3 protein: CASSLLSNLGETQYF
clone size: NA; V gene: TRBV7-2; CDR3 protein: CASSVRGPPGNTIYF
clone size: NA; V gene: TRBV6-5; CDR3 protein: CASKPGTGSGNTIYF